The following is a TCR beta chain sequence with its context. The data were produced by immunoSEQ multiplex PCR, yet TCRdb's version contains in-frame clones alone and is incomplete. The sample records 1,400,000 or so clones, 98% being singletons. V lost 3 bases, J lost 0 bases, and 14 bases lay in between. The CDR3 spans 17 residues. CDR1 is SGHTA, CDR2 FQGTGA, per germline. This record comes from a study of shared clonotypes between healthy human individuals. Whole-study context: The plates for each donor numbered three CD4 naive, three CD4 memory, two CD8 naive and one CD8 memory.

Sequences were obtained from naive CD4+ T cells sorted from blood. Subset denoted: CD45RA+ positively selected. The sequence was obtained from a man aged 30 to 45 in good health. This chain uses TRBV7-3 with TRBJ2-2; D perhaps matches TRBD2 (6 bases). The CDR3 nucleotides read TGTGCCAGCAGCTTTACACGGGAGACCGCGAACACCGGGGAGCTGTTTTTT. Amino acid sequence: CASSFTRETANTGELFF.